These T cell receptor beta chains were read from a single sample in a study of blood T cell repertoires in COVID-19. The assay was immunoSEQ multiplex PCR, and TCRdb's table has in-frame clones only and misses some. The sample holds over 110,000 clones; approximately 85% are singletons and the top ten take about 1.7%. What was sequenced was peripheral blood. Receptors originate from a man aged 65 to 79 with acute or convalescent COVID-19. Both conserved end residues are part of each CDR3. The D gene is left open where the match is weak.

V gene: TRBV3-1/TRBV3-2; D gene: TRBD2; J gene: TRBJ2-2; CDR3 protein: CASSLGGVGTGELFF; CDR3 DNA: TGTGCCAGCAGCCTCGGGGGGGTCGGCACCGGGGAGCTGTTTTTT
V gene: TRBV2; D gene: TRBD1; J gene: TRBJ1-6; CDR3 protein: CASQGQGYSPLHF; CDR3 DNA: TGTGCCAGCCAAGGACAGGGGTATTCACCCCTCCACTTT
V gene: TRBV6-5; D gene: NA; J gene: TRBJ1-1; CDR3 protein: CASSFTGNTEAFF; CDR3 DNA: TGTGCCAGCAGTTTTACGGGGAACACTGAAGCTTTCTTT
V gene: TRBV15; D gene: TRBD1; J gene: TRBJ1-1; CDR3 protein: CATSSHRGADTEAFF; CDR3 DNA: TGTGCCACCAGCAGCCACAGGGGCGCTGACACTGAAGCTTTCTTT
V gene: TRBV6-4; D gene: TRBD2; J gene: TRBJ2-1; CDR3 protein: CASSEPSGGRRQFF; CDR3 DNA: TGTGCCAGCAGTGAGCCCAGCGGGGGTAGGCGGCAGTTCTTC
V gene: TRBV6-5; D gene: NA; J gene: TRBJ1-6; CDR3 protein: CAVQRARNSPLHF; CDR3 DNA: TGTGCCGTACAGAGGGCGAGGAATTCACCCCTCCACTTT
V gene: TRBV30; D gene: NA; J gene: TRBJ1-2; CDR3 protein: CAWSYDSNYGYTF; CDR3 DNA: TGTGCCTGGAGTTATGACAGTAACTATGGCTACACCTTC
V gene: TRBV11-1; D gene: NA; J gene: TRBJ2-3; CDR3 protein: CASGTSFTQYF; CDR3 DNA: TGTGCCAGCGGTACTAGTTTTACGCAGTATTTT
V gene: TRBV27; D gene: NA; J gene: TRBJ2-7; CDR3 protein: CASSLRMAGDYEQYF; CDR3 DNA: TGTGCCAGCAGTTTACGGATGGCAGGCGACTACGAGCAGTACTTC
V gene: TRBV28; D gene: NA; J gene: TRBJ1-1; CDR3 protein: CASRVDRTPGGTEAFF; CDR3 DNA: TGTGCCAGCAGAGTCGACAGGACACCTGGGGGCACTGAAGCTTTCTTT
V gene: TRBV9; D gene: TRBD1; J gene: TRBJ2-5; CDR3 protein: CASSVQGAVRETQYF; CDR3 DNA: TGTGCCAGCAGCGTCCAGGGGGCGGTTAGGGAGACCCAGTACTTC
V gene: TRBV27; D gene: NA; J gene: TRBJ1-1; CDR3 protein: CASSRPGLNTEAFF; CDR3 DNA: TGTGCCAGCAGCCGGCCAGGTTTGAACACTGAAGCTTTCTTT